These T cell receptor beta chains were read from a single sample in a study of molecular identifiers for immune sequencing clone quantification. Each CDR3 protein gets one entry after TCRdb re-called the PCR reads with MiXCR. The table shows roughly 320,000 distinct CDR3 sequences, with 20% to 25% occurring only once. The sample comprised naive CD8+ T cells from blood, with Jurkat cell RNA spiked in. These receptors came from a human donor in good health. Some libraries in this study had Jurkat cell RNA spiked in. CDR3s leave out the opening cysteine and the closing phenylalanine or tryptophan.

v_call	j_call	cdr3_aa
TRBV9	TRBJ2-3	ASSPEGSLAGGDTQY
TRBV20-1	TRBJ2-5	SAGQELEETQY
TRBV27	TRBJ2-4	ASSFQVGNIQY
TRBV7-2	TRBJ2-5	ASSFSYQETQY
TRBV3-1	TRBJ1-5	ASSPDDRGSNQPQH
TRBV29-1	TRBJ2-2	SVEVRTYGELF
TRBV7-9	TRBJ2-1	ASSLVVNEQF
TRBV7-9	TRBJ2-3	ASSFLITDTQY
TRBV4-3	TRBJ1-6	ASSQGTGSLYNSPLH
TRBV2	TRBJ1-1	ASREDSNTEAF
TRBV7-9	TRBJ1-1	AGSHNPGHLNTEAF
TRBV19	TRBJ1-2	ATLEASTLYGYT
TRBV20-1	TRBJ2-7	SARGLAGARDEQY
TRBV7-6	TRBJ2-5	ASSLAFQETQY
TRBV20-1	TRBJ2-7	SAIPRGGHEQY
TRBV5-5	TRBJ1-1	ASSFISGTDRVTEAF
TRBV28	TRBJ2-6	ASSPGTGLGSGANVLT
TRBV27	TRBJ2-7	ASSFLAGGAYEQY
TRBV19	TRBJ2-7	ASSLLGTSGGSD
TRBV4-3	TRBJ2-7	ASSHGQGVSYEQY
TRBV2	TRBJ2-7	ASSEDTDYEQY
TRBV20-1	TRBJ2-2	SARDESGSPGELF
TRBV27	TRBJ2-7	ASSFIGAGSSYEQY
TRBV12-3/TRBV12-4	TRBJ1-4	ASRSRAQGSEKLF
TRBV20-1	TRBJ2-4	SARDWERDGGKNIQY
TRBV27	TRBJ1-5	ASSLQRVNNQPQH
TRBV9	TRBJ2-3	ASSVASGSQATDTQY
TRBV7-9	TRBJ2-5	ASSSPSETQY
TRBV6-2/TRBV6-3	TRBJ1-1	ASKRLVNTEAF
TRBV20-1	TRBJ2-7	SARDGTLTYEQY
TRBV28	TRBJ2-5	ASSLNPHRVGETQY
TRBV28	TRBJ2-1	ASSPGQGASEQF
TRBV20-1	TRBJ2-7	SARDLERLAYEQY
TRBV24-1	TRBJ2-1	ATSDSLGRSSYNEQF
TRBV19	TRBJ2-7	ASSIEIYYEQY
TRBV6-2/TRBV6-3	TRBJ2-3	ATGLKVTDTRY
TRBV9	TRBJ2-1	ASSVEGGEQF
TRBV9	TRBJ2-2	ASSVVGGLGTGELF
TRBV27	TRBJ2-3	ASRQATSTDTQY
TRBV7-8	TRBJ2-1	ASSLPGQGTDEQF
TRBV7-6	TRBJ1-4	ASSFSGAELF
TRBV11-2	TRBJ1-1	ASSETGIEAF
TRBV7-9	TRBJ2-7	AGSYRDRGIYEQY
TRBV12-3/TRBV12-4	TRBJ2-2	ASSFGTGATGELF
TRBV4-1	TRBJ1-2	ASSQEVEYYGYT
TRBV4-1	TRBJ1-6	ASSQDGGGYSPLH
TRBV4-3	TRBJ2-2	ASSQDRGTTGELF
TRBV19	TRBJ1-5	ASSLQPYNLAQH